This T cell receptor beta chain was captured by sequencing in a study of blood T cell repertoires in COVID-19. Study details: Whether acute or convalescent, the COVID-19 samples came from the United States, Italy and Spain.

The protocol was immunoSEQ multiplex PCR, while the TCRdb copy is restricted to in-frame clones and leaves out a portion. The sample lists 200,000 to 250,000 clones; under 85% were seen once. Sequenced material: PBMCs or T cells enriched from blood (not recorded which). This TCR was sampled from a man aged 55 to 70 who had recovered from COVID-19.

As DNA, the CDR3 is TGTGCCAGCACGTTATACTCCTATAATTCACCCCTCCACTTT. As protein: CASTLYSYNSPLHF. The V gene is TRBV28, the J gene TRBJ1-6; D unresolved. Germline V CDR1 and CDR2: MDHEN, SYDVKM. The length of the CDR3 is 14 residues. Trimming shortened V by 7 bases and J by 0 bases, and 7 bases separated the two germline ends.